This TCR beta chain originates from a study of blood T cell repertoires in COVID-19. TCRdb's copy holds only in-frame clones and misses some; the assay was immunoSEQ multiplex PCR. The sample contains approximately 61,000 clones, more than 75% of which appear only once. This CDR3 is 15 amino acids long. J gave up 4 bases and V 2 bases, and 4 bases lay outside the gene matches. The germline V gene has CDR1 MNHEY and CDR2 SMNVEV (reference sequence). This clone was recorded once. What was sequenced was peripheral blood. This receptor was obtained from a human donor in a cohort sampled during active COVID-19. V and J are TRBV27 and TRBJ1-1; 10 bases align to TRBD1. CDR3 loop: CASSLGQGGFTEAFF. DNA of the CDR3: TGTGCCAGCAGTTTAGGACAGGGGGGGTTCACTGAAGCTTTCTTT.